The entry below gives a single T cell receptor beta chain sequence along with its context. Its antigen is not identified. It was with random hexamers that roughly 0.45 to 1 ug RNA was reverse transcribed. An immunoSEQ multiplex PCR generated amplified TCR beta CDR3 products spanning 54 Vbeta and 13 Jbeta. MiXCR, applied by TCRdb to the immunoSEQ multiplex PCR reads, yields one record per CDR3 protein. The table has 250,000 to 300,000 distinct CDR3 sequences, approximately 85% seen once; the top ten hold 0.21%. The entry originates in a study of CD8 T cells in Susac syndrome. Findings and limits, study-wide: As acknowledged by the study, its TCR sequencing and HLA analysis included a relatively small number of individuals.

FACS was used to enrich TEMRA cells, whereas the CD8+ and CD4+ T cells were obtained by negative isolation. This CDR3 is 14 amino acids long. From germline, CDR1 is GTSNPN and CDR2 SVGIG (reference sequence). With 1 base removed from V and 6 bases from J, the gap between germline ends came to 16 bases. This TCR derives from a human donor with multiple sclerosis. The V gene is TRBV30, the J gene TRBJ2-7; D is ambiguous. Sequenced material: CD8+ T cells from PBMCs. CDR3 DNA sequence: TGTGCCTGGAGTGGGGTCGTTTTAGGTTCCGAGCAGTACTTC. This translates into CAWSGVVLGSEQYF.